This TCR beta chain appears in the sequencing data of a study of control samples from healthy donors and cancer patients. Produced via immunoSEQ multiplex PCR; TCRdb's table is partial and in-frame only. The data hold about 160,000 clones, with roughly 94% observed a single time. CDR3 size: 17 residues. CDR1 and CDR2 from the germline V gene are SGHTA and FQGNSA. The junction had 10 bases not matched to a gene; V was cut back by 3 bases and J by 2 bases. The clonotype was recovered from a man aged 55 to 69 with colorectal cancer. Material: PBMCs. This sequence joins TRBV7-2 and TRBJ2-5, with 9 bases aligning to TRBD2. CDR3 nucleotide sequence: TGTGCCAGCAGCTTGACTGTGAGCGGGGGGATACAAGAGACCCAGTACTTC. Amino acids: CASSLTVSGGIQETQYF.